The 21 T cell receptor beta chains presented below share a single source sample, sequenced in a study of T-cell reconstitution after alpha-beta-depleted transplantation in children. Unique molecular identifiers were incorporated into the prepared TCRbeta library. One entry per CDR3 protein results from TCRdb running MiXCR on the PCR reads. The table includes around 200,000 distinct CDR3 sequences, 6% to 7% detected once. The sequencing used PBMCs from the stem cell graft donor, collected from the stem cell graft. These receptors came from a human donor who donated a stem cell graft to a child with Wiskott-Aldrich syndrome.

This clonotype appeared many times. The chain uses TRBV6-1 and TRBJ2-1; TRBD2 might be the D (6 bases). This CDR3 comprises 16 residues. Trimming took 3 bases from V and 4 from J, leaving 16 bases between them. Germline CDR1 is MNHNS and CDR2 is SASEGT. The CDR3 DNA is TGTGCCAGCAGTGATATAAGGAGGGCTGATTACAATGAGCAGTTCTTC. This sequence encodes CASSDIRRADYNEQFF.

Many counts were recorded for this clonotype. J is TRBJ1-1 and V is TRBV6-6; D is perhaps TRBD1 (5 bases). CDR1 is MNHNY and CDR2 is SVGAGI in the germline V gene (reference sequence). CDR3 length: 13 amino acids. The CDR3 loop reads CASSGPQNTEAFF. CDR3 in DNA: TGTGCTAGCTCAGGGCCTCAGAACACTGAAGCTTTCTTT.

This clonotype turned up a few times. The rearrangement joins TRBV5-6 to TRBJ1-1; possibly TRBD1 for D (5 bases). Germline CDR1 SGHDT, CDR2 YYEEEE. This CDR3 spans 12 amino acids. The germline V and J ends were trimmed by 6 bases and 6 bases, with 12 bases remaining between them. The CDR3 sequence is CASTGEGPEAFF. The CDR3 coding sequence is TGTGCCAGCACCGGAGAGGGGCCTGAAGCTTTCTTT.

This clonotype was counted at least ten times. V and J are TRBV9 and TRBJ1-5; D call uncertain. The CDR3 has 13 amino acids. Per germline, CDR1 SGDLS and CDR2 YYNGEE. V was cut by 0 bases and J by 4 bases, with 5 bases left in between. CDR3 residues: CASSVAGNQPQHF. The CDR3 bases are TGTGCCAGCAGCGTAGCCGGGAATCAGCCCCAGCATTTT. Using reference TRBV9 and TRBJ1-5 for the parts outside the CDR3, the full variable domain is DSGVTQTPKHLITATGQRVTLRCSPRSGDLSVYWYQQSLDQGLQFLIQYYNGEERAKGNILERFSAQQFPDLHSELNLSSLELGDSALYFCASSVAGNQPQHFGDGTRLSIL.

The table lists this clonotype with a count of one. The chain recombines TRBV30 with TRBJ2-6; D is perhaps TRBD1 or TRBD2 (5 bases each). Germline lookup yields CDR1 GTSNPN and CDR2 SVGIG (reference sequence). The CDR3 is 14 residues long. The V gene lost 0 bases and the J gene lost 5 bases, with 8 bases spanning the gap. In nucleotides, the CDR3 is TGTGCCTGGAGTGTAACGGGACGGGCCAACGTCCTGACTTTC. Translating gives CAWSVTGRANVLTF.

Worth noting for this clonotype: A single base separates this from a much larger clone, so it may be a read error. The chain recombines TRBV7-2 with TRBJ1-4; no clear D gene. V shed 7 bases and J shed 8 bases, with 23 bases lying between them. Germline V lookup: CDR1 SGHTA, CDR2 FQGNSA. CDR3 size: 16 residues. The CDR3 DNA is TGTGCCAGCATCCCAAGGATAGGAGGGTTGTTGGAAAAACTGTTTTTT. Amino acids: CASIPRIGGLLEKLFF.

At least ten counts were recorded for this clonotype. The rearrangement links TRBV28 to TRBJ2-1; unclear D gene. CDR1 is MDHEN and CDR2 is SYDVKM in the germline V gene. This CDR3 is built from 15 residues. Trimming shortened V by 6 bases and J by 6 bases, and 18 bases separated the two germline ends. The CDR3 protein is CASSNRRQWSNEQFF. DNA of the CDR3: TGTGCCAGCAGCAACCGTAGGCAGTGGAGCAATGAGCAGTTCTTC.

This clonotype was observed many times. This chain joins TRBV15 and TRBJ2-5; no clear D gene. V was shortened by 0 bases and J by 7 bases, with 12 bases between the two germline ends. The CDR3 is 14 amino acids. Germline V gives CDR1 LNHNV, CDR2 YYDKDF (reference sequence). Here the CDR3 reads CATSRDFPDSTQYF. DNA for the CDR3: TGTGCCACCAGCAGAGATTTTCCCGATTCGACCCAGTACTTC.

V gene TRBV30 combines with J gene TRBJ1-2; D is unclear. This CDR3 spans 15 amino acids. V was pared by 0 bases and J by 6 bases, with 17 bases between. Germline CDR1 and CDR2: GTSNPN and SVGIG (reference sequence). The CDR3 coding sequence is TGTGCCTGGAGTGTACAAGCCGGGAAGTGGGATGGCTACACCTTC. Its protein product is CAWSVQAGKWDGYTF.

This chain uses TRBV6-2 or TRBV6-3 with TRBJ2-3; D might be TRBD1 (5 bases). This CDR3 has 13 amino acids. Trimming stripped 6 bases from V and 4 bases from J, with 11 bases between. CDR1 is MNHEY, CDR2 SVGEGT, per germline. The CDR3 bases are TGTGCCAGCAGACCTCAGGGTCCAGATACGCAGTATTTT. This translates into CASRPQGPDTQYF.

There are many counts of this clonotype. The chain combines TRBV12-3 or TRBV12-4 with TRBJ2-5; 8 nucleotides line up with TRBD1. J gave up 3 bases and V 5 bases, and 5 bases lay outside the gene matches. The CDR3 consists of 14 residues. Written as DNA, the CDR3 is TGTGCCAGCAGTCCTACGACAGGGGAAGAGACCCAGTACTTC. It specifies CASSPTTGEETQYF.

The J gene is TRBJ1-5, the V gene TRBV20-1, with 7 bases identical to TRBD1. The CDR3 runs 13 residues. Germline CDR1 DFQATT, CDR2 SNEGSKA (reference sequence). With 6 bases clipped from V and 7 bases from J, the junction kept 9 bases outside the gene matches. CDR3 DNA sequence: TGCAGTGCGTTAGAGGGGGCAGGCCAGCCCCAGCATTTT. Its protein product is CSALEGAGQPQHF.

This clonotype was counted at least ten times. This sequence joins TRBV10-3 and TRBJ2-7, with 9 bases aligning to TRBD1. The CDR3 length is 15 residues. The germline CDR1 and CDR2 sequences are ENHRY and SYGVKD. After removal of 9 bases from V and 4 bases from J, the junction contained 13 bases not matched to a gene. This CDR3 reads CAIGTGHRRQYEQYF. Here the CDR3 DNA reads TGTGCCATTGGGACAGGGCACCGTCGGCAATACGAGCAGTACTTC.

This clonotype was found many times. The chain combines TRBV3-1 with TRBJ2-5, with TRBD2 as a possible D gene (6 bases). V lost 4 bases and J 0 bases, leaving 24 bases between the germline ends. Germline CDR1 and CDR2: LGHDT and YNNKEL (reference sequence). The CDR3 is 19 amino acids. CDR3 nucleotide sequence: TGTGCCAGCAGCCCTTGGAGGGGTGGAGAGGACCTGTACCAAGAGACCCAGTACTTC. Amino acid sequence: CASSPWRGGEDLYQETQYF.

The J gene is TRBJ2-6, the V gene TRBV7-6; D is possibly TRBD1 (5 bases). V lost 3 bases, J lost 0 bases, and 9 bases lay in between. Germline V gene data show CDR1 as SGHVS and CDR2 as FNYEAQ. This CDR3 is built from 16 residues. CDR3 sequence reads: CASSFDSFSGANVLTF. CDR3 DNA sequence: TGTGCCAGCAGCTTCGACAGCTTCTCTGGGGCCAACGTCCTGACTTTC.

Many counts were recorded for this clonotype. The chain has TRBV4-3 and TRBJ2-1; TRBD2 agrees at 7 bases. The CDR3 length is 15 residues. V was clipped by 1 base and J by 7 bases; unmatched bases: 7. The germline V gene encodes CDR1 LGHNA and CDR2 YSLEER. The CDR3 sequence is CASSQASGLINEQFF. As DNA, the CDR3 is TGCGCCAGCAGCCAAGCTAGCGGACTAATTAATGAGCAGTTCTTC.

At least ten counts were recorded for this clonotype. This CDR3 reads CASSFNGQLHNEQFF. CDR3 bases: TGTGCCAGCAGTTTTAACGGCCAGCTGCACAATGAGCAGTTCTTC. The chain has TRBV12-3 or TRBV12-4 and TRBJ2-1; unclear D gene. CDR3 length: 15 amino acids. V was pared by 3 bases and J by 5 bases, with 14 bases between.

In its sample, this clonotype was seen many times. This chain links TRBV10-1 with TRBJ2-5; D is ambiguous. The V end lost 3 bases, the J end lost 1 base, and 3 bases lay between the germline ends. This CDR3 contains 12 residues. From germline, CDR1 is WNHNN and CDR2 SYGVQD (reference sequence). CDR3 nucleotides: TGCGCCAGCAGTGATACCCAAGAGACCCAGTACTTC. Its protein product is CASSDTQETQYF.

This clonotype was counted many times. The chain joins TRBV6-6 to TRBJ1-2, with a possible D match to TRBD1 (6 bases). The ends were cut back, 2 bases at V and 8 bases at J, with 9 bases in the middle. The CDR3 spans 12 residues. Per the germline V gene, CDR1 is MNHNY and CDR2 is SVGAGI (reference sequence). Here the CDR3 DNA reads TGTGCCAGCAGTTACAAGGGGGAAGGCTACACCTTC. This encodes CASSYKGEGYTF.

This clonotype was observed many times. The chain is built from TRBV7-9 and TRBJ1-1; 8 bases match TRBD1. Germline V gene data show CDR1 as SEHNR and CDR2 as FQNEAQ (reference sequence). The ends lost 5 bases at V and 3 bases at J; junction bases unmatched: 2. The CDR3 runs to 13 residues. In DNA, the CDR3 is TGTGCCAGCAGCGGACAGGGAGACACTGAAGCTTTCTTT. This translates into CASSGQGDTEAFF.

This clonotype was seen many times. The chain carries TRBV4-3 and TRBJ1-6, with 8 bases matching TRBD1. J gave up 7 bases and V 0 bases, and 5 bases lay outside the gene matches. CDR1 and CDR2 from the germline V gene are LGHNA and YSLEER. This CDR3 is built from 16 residues. CDR3 loop: CASSQDPGGLNSPLHF. The CDR3 coding sequence is TGCGCCAGCAGCCAAGATCCAGGGGGCTTGAATTCACCCCTCCACTTT.